The rows below give T cell receptor beta chains drawn from one sample of a study of cytotoxic CD8 clonotypes in ibrutinib-treated CLL. The data were produced by immunoSEQ multiplex PCR, yet TCRdb's version contains in-frame clones alone and is incomplete. The profile shows some 100,000 clones, more than 55% of them singletons. This specimen consisted of PBMCs, obtained after 24 months of ibrutinib treatment. Source of these receptors: a human donor with chronic lymphocytic leukemia. The CDR3 runs from the conserved cysteine through the conserved F or W. The D gene is left open where the match is weak. For some rows the clone size is stated as once, few or many, or as a class when expanded; others skip it.

TRBJ2-1 TRBV9 NA once CASSVKDGADNEQFF TGTGCCAGCAGCGTAAAAGACGGAGCCGACAATGAGCAGTTCTTC
TRBJ2-3 TRBV30 NA NA CAWSVTGDTQYF TGTGCCTGGAGTGTCACGGGGGATACGCAGTATTTT
TRBJ1-2 TRBV2 TRBD1 NA CASSEAGGEAYGYTF TGTGCCAGCAGTGAAGCAGGGGGCGAAGCCTATGGCTACACCTTC
TRBJ2-7 TRBV30 TRBD1 few CAWDRGEYEQYF TGTGCCTGGGACAGGGGAGAATACGAGCAGTACTTC
TRBJ2-7 TRBV7-2 TRBD1 once CASSGQDRSYEQYF TGTGCCAGCAGCGGACAGGATCGCTCCTACGAGCAGTACTTC
TRBJ1-4 TRBV28 TRBD1 NA CASSPGQGREKLFF TGTGCCAGCAGTCCCGGACAGGGAAGAGAAAAACTGTTTTTT
TRBJ2-1 TRBV30 TRBD2 NA CAWIRTSGGANEQFF TGTGCCTGGATCAGGACTAGCGGGGGGGCCAATGAGCAGTTCTTC
TRBJ1-4 TRBV6-6 NA few CASSFLDTPAELFF TGTGCCAGCAGTTTTTTAGACACCCCTGCGGAACTGTTTTTT
TRBJ1-2 TRBV25-1 TRBD1 NA CASMNPGGSYTF TGTGCCAGTATGAACCCAGGGGGGAGCTACACCTTC
TRBJ2-7 TRBV28 TRBD1 few CATWTGFDEQYF TGTGCCACCTGGACAGGCTTTGACGAGCAGTACTTC
TRBJ2-2 TRBV5-1 NA NA CASSLFQGNTGELFF TGCGCCAGCAGCTTGTTTCAGGGGAACACCGGGGAGCTGTTTTTT
TRBJ2-1 TRBV30 TRBD2 NA CAWSAGLAGGFVNEQFF TGTGCCTGGAGTGCCGGACTAGCGGGTGGTTTTGTAAATGAGCAGTTCTTC
TRBJ2-7 TRBV27 NA NA CASSQGLLSSYEQYF TGTGCCAGCAGTCAAGGACTGTTGAGCTCCTACGAGCAGTACTTC
TRBJ1-2 TRBV5-6 NA many CASRRRGDYGYTF TGTGCCAGCAGACGGCGGGGAGACTATGGCTACACCTTC
TRBJ2-7 TRBV23-1 NA NA CASSQHREEVDEQYF TGCGCCAGCAGTCAACACAGGGAAGAGGTAGACGAGCAGTACTTC
TRBJ2-5 TRBV6-5 NA NA CASSYSGGLETQYF TGTGCCAGCAGTTACTCTGGGGGGCTGGAGACCCAGTACTTC
TRBJ1-4 TRBV7-9 TRBD1 NA CASSQGGEKLFF TGTGCCAGCAGCCAAGGGGGCGAAAAACTGTTTTTT
TRBJ2-7 TRBV7-2 NA NA CASSSPPLSAEQYF TGTGCCAGCAGCTCCCCCCCCCTAAGTGCCGAGCAGTACTTC
TRBJ2-7 TRBV6-6 NA NA CASSSLAKGHEQYF TGTGCCAGCAGTTCCCTTGCAAAGGGCCACGAGCAGTACTTC
TRBJ1-4 TRBV6-5 NA once CASRKGFTNEKLFF TGTGCCAGCAGAAAGGGGTTTACTAATGAAAAACTGTTTTTT
TRBJ2-7 TRBV7-6 NA few CASSPRDGGEQYF TGTGCCAGCAGCCCCCGGGACGGAGGCGAGCAGTACTTC
TRBJ2-3 TRBV7-2 NA few CASSSDSGTDTQYF TGTGCCAGCAGCTCGGACAGTGGCACAGATACGCAGTATTTT
TRBJ2-5 TRBV2 NA few CASSGETQYF TGTGCCAGCAGCGGGGAGACCCAGTACTTC
TRBJ1-1 TRBV14 NA NA CASSRLMNTEAFF TGTGCCAGCAGCCGGCTAATGAACACTGAAGCTTTCTTT